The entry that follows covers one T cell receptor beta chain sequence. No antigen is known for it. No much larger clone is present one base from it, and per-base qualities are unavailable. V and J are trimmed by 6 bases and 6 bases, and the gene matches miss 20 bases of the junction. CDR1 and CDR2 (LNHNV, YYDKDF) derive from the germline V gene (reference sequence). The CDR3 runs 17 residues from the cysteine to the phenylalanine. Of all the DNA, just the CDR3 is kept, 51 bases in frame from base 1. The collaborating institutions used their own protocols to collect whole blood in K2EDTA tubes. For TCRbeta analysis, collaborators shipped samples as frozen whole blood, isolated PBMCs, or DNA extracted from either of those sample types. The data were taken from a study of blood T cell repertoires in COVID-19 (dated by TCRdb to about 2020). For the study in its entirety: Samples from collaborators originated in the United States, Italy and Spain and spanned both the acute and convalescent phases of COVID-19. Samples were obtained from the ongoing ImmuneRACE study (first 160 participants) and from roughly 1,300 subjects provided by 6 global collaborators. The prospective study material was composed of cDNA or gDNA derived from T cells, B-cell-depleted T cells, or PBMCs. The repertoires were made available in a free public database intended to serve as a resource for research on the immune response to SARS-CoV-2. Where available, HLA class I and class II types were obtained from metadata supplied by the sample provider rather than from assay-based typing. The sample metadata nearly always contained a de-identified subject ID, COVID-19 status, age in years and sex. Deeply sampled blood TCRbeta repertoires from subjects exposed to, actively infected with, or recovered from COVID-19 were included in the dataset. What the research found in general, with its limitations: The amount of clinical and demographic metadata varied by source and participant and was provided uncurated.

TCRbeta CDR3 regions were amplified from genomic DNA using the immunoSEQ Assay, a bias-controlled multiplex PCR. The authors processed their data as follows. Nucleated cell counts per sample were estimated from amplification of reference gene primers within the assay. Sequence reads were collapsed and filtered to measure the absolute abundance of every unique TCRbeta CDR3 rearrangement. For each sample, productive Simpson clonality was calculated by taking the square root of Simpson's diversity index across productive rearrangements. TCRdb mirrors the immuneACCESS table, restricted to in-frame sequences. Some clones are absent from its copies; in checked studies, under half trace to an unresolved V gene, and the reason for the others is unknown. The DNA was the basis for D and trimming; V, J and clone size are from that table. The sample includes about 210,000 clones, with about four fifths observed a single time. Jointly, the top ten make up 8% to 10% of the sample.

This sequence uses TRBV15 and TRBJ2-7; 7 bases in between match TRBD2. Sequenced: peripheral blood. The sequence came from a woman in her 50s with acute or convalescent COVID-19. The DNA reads TGTGCCACCAGTTACCTCGCCGGGGGGAGGGTTGTTGGCGAGCAGTACTTC. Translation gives CATSYLAGGRVVGEQYF.